Following are 15 T cell receptor beta chains from one sample sequenced in a study of cytomegalovirus exposure and HLA in healthy donors. The PCR was carried out with 60 Vbeta primers and 13 Jbeta primers. Sequencing was performed with immunoSEQ multiplex PCR; in TCRdb, only in-frame clones are kept and a portion is missing. The sample lists fewer than 250,000 clones; around 79% were seen once. Sequenced: PBMCs. All receptors come from a woman between 50 and 59 years old in good health and CMV-seronegative.

This clone was seen more than once but under ten times. The chain uses TRBV7-9 and TRBJ1-1; D is perhaps TRBD1 (6 bases). Germline V CDR1 and CDR2: SEHNR, FQNEAQ (reference sequence). The germline V and J ends were trimmed by 4 bases and 0 bases, with 15 bases remaining between them. The CDR3 runs 16 residues. CDR3 nucleotide sequence: TGTGCCAGCAGCTACCCAGGGGCCCGTATGAACACTGAAGCTTTCTTT. Translation: CASSYPGARMNTEAFF.

The genes are TRBV27 and TRBJ2-5; no clear D gene. Looked up from germline, CDR1 is MNHEY and CDR2 is SMNVEV (reference sequence). The CDR3 covers 15 residues. V gave up 0 bases and J gave up 1 base, with 9 bases separating them. This chain's CDR3 is CASSLSRGLQETQYF. DNA of the CDR3: TGTGCCAGCAGTTTATCGAGAGGCCTCCAAGAGACCCAGTACTTC.

J is TRBJ1-5 and V is TRBV7-8; 8 bases agree with TRBD1. This CDR3 region has 15 residues. V shed 4 bases, J shed 5 bases, and the junction held 7 bases outside the gene matches. Germline V gene data show CDR1 as SGHVS and CDR2 as FQNEAQ. In nucleotides, the CDR3 is TGTGCCAGCAGCTCAACGGACAGGGTCCATCAGCCCCAGCATTTT. Residues: CASSSTDRVHQPQHF.

The rearrangement links TRBV2 to TRBJ2-7; 7 nucleotides match TRBD2. This CDR3 is built from 15 residues. V lost 7 bases and J lost 6; bases outside the gene matches: 15. The germline CDR1 and CDR2 sequences are SNHLY and FYNNEI. DNA of the CDR3: TGTGCCAGCAAATCTAGCGGAGGTAGGGTGGGCGAGCAGTACTTC. Encoded protein: CASKSSGGRVGEQYF.

This sequence joins TRBV6-5 and TRBJ2-7, with 9 bases matching TRBD1. CDR1 and CDR2 (germline): MNHEY, SVGAGI. CDR3 length: 14 amino acids. The ends lost 4 bases at V and 6 bases at J; junction bases unmatched: 7. CDR3 coding DNA: TGTGCCAGCAGTTCGCCGGGACAGGGTGCCGAGCAGTACTTC. Its protein is CASSSPGQGAEQYF.

The chain recombines TRBV27 with TRBJ1-2, with 9 bases lining up with TRBD1. The V gene end was trimmed by 8 bases and the J gene end by 7 bases; junction bases not matched to a gene: 11. Germline CDR1 and CDR2: MNHEY and SMNVEV (reference sequence). The CDR3 extends over 14 amino acids. The CDR3 here is CASRGQGRKGGYTF. CDR3 sequence (DNA): TGTGCCAGCCGTGGACAGGGGAGGAAAGGTGGCTACACCTTC.

The CDR3 region is CASRQNQETQYF. The CDR3 DNA follows: TGTGCCAGCAGACAGAACCAAGAGACCCAGTACTTC. The chain links TRBV2 to TRBJ2-5; D is uncertain. Germline CDR1 and CDR2: SNHLY and FYNNEI. The CDR3 runs to 12 residues. Trimming took off 6 bases at V and 0 bases at J, with 5 bases between the two ends. Based on the CDR3 plus reference TRBV2 and TRBJ2-5, the full variable domain is EPEVTQTPSHQVTQMGQEVILRCVPISNHLYFYWYRQILGQKVEFLVSFYNNEISEKSEIFDDQFSVERPDGSNFTLKIRSTKLEDSAMYFCASRQNQETQYFGPGTRLLVL.

The rearrangement joins TRBV7-6 to TRBJ2-1, with 8 bases fitting TRBD2. The germline CDR1 and CDR2 sequences are SGHVS and FNYEAQ. This CDR3 has 17 residues. V lost 1 base to trimming and J lost 4 bases; unmatched junction nucleotides: 9. The CDR3 bases are TGTGCCAGCAGCTTAGGGGGCGGGAGGCCGGGGTACAATGAGCAGTTCTTC. This gives the protein CASSLGGGRPGYNEQFF.

This clone was recorded only once. The CDR3 DNA reads TGTGCCAGCAGCTTAGAGGGACTAGCTAGCGATGAGCAGTTCTTC. Translated: CASSLEGLASDEQFF. The chain joins TRBV7-9 to TRBJ2-1; TRBD2 agrees at 9 bases. CDR3 length: 15 residues. V lost 1 base and J lost 8; bases outside the gene matches: 6. Germline lookup yields CDR1 SEHNR and CDR2 FQNEAQ (reference sequence).

The chain recombines TRBV15 with TRBJ1-2, with 7 bases fitting TRBD1. CDR1 LNHNV and CDR2 YYDKDF come from the germline V gene (reference sequence). The CDR3 has 15 residues. Trimming removed 4 bases from V and 7 bases from J; junction bases left unmatched: 12. The CDR3 region has the DNA TGTGCCACCAGCACAGGGGGACAACCTAATCTTGGCTACACCTTC. Its translation is CATSTGGQPNLGYTF.

In the case of this clone: Compared with germline, one end of the junction differs, possibly owing to a read error. This chain joins TRBV7-9 and TRBJ2-1; TRBD2 matches 11 bases. The germline gives CDR1 SEHNR, CDR2 FQNEAQ (reference sequence). The CDR3 is 17 amino acids. CDR3 residues: CSSSLVARTSGRNEQFF. The CDR3 DNA reads as TGTTCCAGCAGCTTAGTGGCTCGGACTAGCGGGCGCAATGAGCAGTTCTTC.

The chain is built from TRBV7-2 and TRBJ2-7, with D maybe TRBD2 (6 bases). This CDR3 spans 14 amino acids. Trimming stripped 7 bases from V and 2 bases from J, with 15 bases between. Germline CDR1 is SGHTA and CDR2 is FQGNSA. Here the CDR3 reads CASTTSRLTYEQYF. Written as DNA, the CDR3 is TGTGCCAGCACCACTAGCAGGTTAACCTACGAGCAGTACTTC.

The V gene is TRBV6-6, the J gene TRBJ2-1; 11 bases line up with TRBD2. V shed 6 bases and J 3 bases; nucleotides not matched to a gene: 4. The CDR3 totals 15 residues. Germline values: CDR1 MNHNY, CDR2 SVGAGI (reference sequence). In nucleotides, the CDR3 is TGTGCCAGCAGCTCACTAGCGGGAGTCTACAATGAGCAGTTCTTC. Its protein is CASSSLAGVYNEQFF.

This clone has just one count. V is TRBV14 and J is TRBJ1-2; unclear D gene. V was trimmed by 1 base and J by 3 bases, leaving 6 bases between them. The germline gives CDR1 SGHDN, CDR2 FVKESK. CDR3 size: 13 residues. The CDR3 DNA is TGTGCCAGCAGCCAAGCACAGTACTATGGCTACACCTTC. As protein: CASSQAQYYGYTF.

This clone was found a few times. The chain recombines TRBV27 with TRBJ1-5; D remains ambiguous. CDR1 and CDR2 from the germline V gene are MNHEY and SMNVEV (reference sequence). The CDR3 sequence is 15 residues long. Trimming shortened V by 5 bases and J by 3 bases, and 14 bases separated the two germline ends. CDR3 in amino acids: CASSHSEGINQPQHF. As DNA, the CDR3 is TGTGCCAGCAGTCACTCGGAGGGCATCAATCAGCCCCAGCATTTT.